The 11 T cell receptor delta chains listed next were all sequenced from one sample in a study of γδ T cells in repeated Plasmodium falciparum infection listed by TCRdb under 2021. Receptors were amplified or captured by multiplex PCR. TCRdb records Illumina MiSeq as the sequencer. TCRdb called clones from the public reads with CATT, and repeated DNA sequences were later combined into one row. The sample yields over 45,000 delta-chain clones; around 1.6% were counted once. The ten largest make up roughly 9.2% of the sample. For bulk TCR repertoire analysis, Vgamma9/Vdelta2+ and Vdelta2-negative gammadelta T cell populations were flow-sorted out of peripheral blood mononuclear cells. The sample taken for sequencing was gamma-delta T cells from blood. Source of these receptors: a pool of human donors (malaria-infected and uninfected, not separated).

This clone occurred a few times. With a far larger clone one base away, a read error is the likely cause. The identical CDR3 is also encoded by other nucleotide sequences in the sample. DNA of the CDR3: TGTGCCCTTGGGGCTGCCTTCCTGTTTCAGGGAAAACTCATCTTT. Translating it yields CALGAAFLFQGKLIF. V gene TRDV1 combines with J gene TRDJ1; 7 bases match TRDD2. No J gene was available from TCRdb, and it was assigned here by a germline match of the DNA. CDR1 is TSWWSYY, CDR2 QGS, per germline. The length of the CDR3 is 15 residues.

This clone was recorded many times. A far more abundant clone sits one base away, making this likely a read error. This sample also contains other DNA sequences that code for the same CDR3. CDR3 coding DNA: TGTGCTCTTGGGGAACGGCCCCCGGGGGATATAACCGATAAACTCATCTTT. This sequence encodes CALGERPPGDITDKLIF. V gene TRDV1 combines with J gene TRDJ1, with 8 bases that match TRDD3. In germline, CDR1 is TSWWSYY, CDR2 QGS. CDR3 length equals 17 residues. Unmatched junction bases numbered 9, after V lost 1 base and J lost 2 bases.

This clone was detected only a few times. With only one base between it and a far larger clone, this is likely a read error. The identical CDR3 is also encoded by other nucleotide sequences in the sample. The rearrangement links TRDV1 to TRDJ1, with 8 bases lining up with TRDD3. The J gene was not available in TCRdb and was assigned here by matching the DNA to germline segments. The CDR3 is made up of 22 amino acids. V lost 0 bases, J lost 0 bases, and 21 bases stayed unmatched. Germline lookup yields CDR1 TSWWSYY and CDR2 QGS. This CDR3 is CALGELRLTFWGKTSYTDKLIF. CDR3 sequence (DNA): TGTGCTCTTGGGGAACTAAGACTGACCTTCTGGGGGAAAACCAGCTACACCGATAAACTCATCTTT.

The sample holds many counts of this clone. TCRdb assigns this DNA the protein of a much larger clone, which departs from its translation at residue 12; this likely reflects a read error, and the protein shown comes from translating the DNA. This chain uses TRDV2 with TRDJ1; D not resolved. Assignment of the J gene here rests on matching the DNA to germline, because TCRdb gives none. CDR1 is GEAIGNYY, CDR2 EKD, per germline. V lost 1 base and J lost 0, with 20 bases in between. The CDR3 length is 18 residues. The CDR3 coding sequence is TGTGCCTGTGACACGAAGTACTACCAGCCGATGCACACCGATAAACTCATCTTT. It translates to CACDTKYYQPMHTDKLIF.

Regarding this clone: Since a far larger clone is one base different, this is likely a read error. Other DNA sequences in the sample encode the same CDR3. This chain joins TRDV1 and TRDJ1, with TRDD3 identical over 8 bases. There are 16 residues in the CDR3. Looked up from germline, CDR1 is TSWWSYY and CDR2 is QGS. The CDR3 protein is CALRKWGIYGTDKLIF. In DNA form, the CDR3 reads TGTGCTCTTAGGAAATGGGGGATTTATGGCACCGATAAGCTCATCTTT.

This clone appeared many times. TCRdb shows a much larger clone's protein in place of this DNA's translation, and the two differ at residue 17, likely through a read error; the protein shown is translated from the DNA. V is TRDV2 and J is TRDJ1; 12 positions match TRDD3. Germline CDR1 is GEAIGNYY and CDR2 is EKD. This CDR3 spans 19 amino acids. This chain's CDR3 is CACDTTPVLGDTATDKPIF. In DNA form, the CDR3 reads TGTGCCTGTGACACCACTCCCGTACTGGGGGATACTGCCACCGATAAACCCATCTTT.

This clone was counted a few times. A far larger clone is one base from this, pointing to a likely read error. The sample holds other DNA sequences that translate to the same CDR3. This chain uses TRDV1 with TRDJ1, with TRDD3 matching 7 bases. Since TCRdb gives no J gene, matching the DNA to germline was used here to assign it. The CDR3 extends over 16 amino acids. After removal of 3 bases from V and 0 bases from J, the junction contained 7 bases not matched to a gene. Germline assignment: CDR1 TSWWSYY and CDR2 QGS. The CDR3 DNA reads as TGTGCTCTTGGGGATCCATACTGGGGCTACACCGATAAACTCATCTTT. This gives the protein CALGDPYWGYTDKLIF.

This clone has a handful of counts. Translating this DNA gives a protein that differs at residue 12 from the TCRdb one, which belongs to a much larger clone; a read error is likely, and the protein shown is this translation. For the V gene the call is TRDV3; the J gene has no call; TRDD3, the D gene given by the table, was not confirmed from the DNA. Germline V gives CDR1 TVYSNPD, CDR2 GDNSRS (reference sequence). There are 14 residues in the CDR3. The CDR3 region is CAFGEPGYTDKPIF. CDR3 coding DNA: TGTGCCTTTGGAGAGCCCGGATACACCGATAAACCCATCTTT.

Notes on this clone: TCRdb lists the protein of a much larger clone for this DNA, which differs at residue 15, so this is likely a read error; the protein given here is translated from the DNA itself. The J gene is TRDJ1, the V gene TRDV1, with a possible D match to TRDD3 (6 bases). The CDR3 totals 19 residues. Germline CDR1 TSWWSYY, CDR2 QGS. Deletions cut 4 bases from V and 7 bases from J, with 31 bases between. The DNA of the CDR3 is TGTGCTCTTGGGGTCCCCACCGCTACGGAAGGGATAGGGAGAGCTAAACTCATCTTT. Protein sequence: CALGVPTATEGIGRAKLIF.

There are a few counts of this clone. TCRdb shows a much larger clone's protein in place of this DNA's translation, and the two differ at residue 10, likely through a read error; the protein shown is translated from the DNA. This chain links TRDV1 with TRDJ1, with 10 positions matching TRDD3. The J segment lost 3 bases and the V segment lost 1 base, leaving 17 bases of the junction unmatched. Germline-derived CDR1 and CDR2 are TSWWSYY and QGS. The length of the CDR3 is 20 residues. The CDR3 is CALGERFRYRGIRFPDKLIF. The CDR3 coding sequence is TGTGCTCTTGGGGAACGGTTTAGGTACCGGGGGATACGGTTTCCCGATAAACTCATCTTT.

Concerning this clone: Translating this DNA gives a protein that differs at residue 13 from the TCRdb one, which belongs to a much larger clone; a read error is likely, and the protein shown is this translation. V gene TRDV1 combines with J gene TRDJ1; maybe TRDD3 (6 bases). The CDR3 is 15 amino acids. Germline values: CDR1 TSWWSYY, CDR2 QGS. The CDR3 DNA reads TGTGCTCTTGGAGGGATAGGGACCGTAACCGATAAACCCATCTTT. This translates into CALGGIGTVTDKPIF.